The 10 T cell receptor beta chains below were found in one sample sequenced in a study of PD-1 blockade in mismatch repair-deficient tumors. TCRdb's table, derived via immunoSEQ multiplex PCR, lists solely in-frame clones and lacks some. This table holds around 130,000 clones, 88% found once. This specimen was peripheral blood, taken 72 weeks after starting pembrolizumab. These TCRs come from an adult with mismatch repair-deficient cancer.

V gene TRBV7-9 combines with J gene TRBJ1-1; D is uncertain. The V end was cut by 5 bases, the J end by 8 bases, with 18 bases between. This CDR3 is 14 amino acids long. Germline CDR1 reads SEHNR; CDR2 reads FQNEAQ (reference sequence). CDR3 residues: CASSPNQGIPEAFF. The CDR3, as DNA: TGTGCCAGCAGCCCCAATCAAGGGATTCCCGAAGCTTTCTTT. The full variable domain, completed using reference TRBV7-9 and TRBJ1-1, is DTGVSQNPRHKITKRGQNVTFRCDPISEHNRLYWYRQTLGQGPEFLTYFQNEAQLEKSRLLSDRFSAERPKGSFSTLEIQRTEQGDSAMYLCASSPNQGIPEAFFGQGTRLTVV.

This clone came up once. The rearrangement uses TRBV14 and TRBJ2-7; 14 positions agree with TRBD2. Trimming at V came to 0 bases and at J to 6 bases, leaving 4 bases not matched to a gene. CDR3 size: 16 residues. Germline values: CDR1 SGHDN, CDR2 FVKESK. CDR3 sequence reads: CASSQEPGLAGAEQYF. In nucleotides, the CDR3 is TGTGCCAGCAGCCAAGAACCGGGACTAGCGGGAGCCGAGCAGTACTTC.

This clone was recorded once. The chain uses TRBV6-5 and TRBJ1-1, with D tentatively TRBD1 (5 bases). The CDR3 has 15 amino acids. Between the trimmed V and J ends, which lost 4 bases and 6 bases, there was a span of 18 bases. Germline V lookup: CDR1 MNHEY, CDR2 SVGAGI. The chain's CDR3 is CASSLDRGLLPEAFF. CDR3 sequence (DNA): TGTGCCAGCAGTTTGGATCGGGGCTTGCTTCCTGAAGCTTTCTTT.

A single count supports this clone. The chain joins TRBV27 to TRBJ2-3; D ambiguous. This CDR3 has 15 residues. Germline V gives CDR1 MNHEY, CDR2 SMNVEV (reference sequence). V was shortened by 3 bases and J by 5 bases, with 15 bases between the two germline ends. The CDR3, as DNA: TGTGCCAGCAGTTTTTTTAGTCCTCTGGTAGATACGCAGTATTTT. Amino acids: CASSFFSPLVDTQYF.

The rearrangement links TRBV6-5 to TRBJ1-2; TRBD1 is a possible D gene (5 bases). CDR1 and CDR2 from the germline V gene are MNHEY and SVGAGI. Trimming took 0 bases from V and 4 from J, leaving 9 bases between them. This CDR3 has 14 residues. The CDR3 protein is CASSYSRQGYGYTF. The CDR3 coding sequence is TGTGCCAGCAGTTACTCAAGGCAGGGCTATGGCTACACCTTC.

The CDR3 nucleotides read TGTGCCAGCAGTCCTTATTGGCCTACAGGGACGTCCTACAATGAGCAGTTCTTC. It codes for CASSPYWPTGTSYNEQFF. The chain combines TRBV28 with TRBJ2-1, with D tentatively TRBD1 (6 bases). The CDR3 extends over 18 amino acids. Trimming left V 5 bases short and J 1 base short, with 21 bases between. CDR1 is MDHEN and CDR2 is SYDVKM in the germline V gene.

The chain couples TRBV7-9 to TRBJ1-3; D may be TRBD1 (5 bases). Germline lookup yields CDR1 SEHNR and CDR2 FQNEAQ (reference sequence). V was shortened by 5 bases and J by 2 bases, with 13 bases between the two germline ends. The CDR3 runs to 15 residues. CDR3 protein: CASSPRDSPGNTIYF. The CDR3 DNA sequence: TGTGCCAGCAGCCCCAGGGATTCCCCTGGAAACACCATATATTTT.

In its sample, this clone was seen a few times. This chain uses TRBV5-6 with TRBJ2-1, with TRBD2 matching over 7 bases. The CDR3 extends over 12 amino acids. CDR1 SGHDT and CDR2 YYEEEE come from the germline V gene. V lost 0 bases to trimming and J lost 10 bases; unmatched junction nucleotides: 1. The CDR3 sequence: CASSLGAGEQFF. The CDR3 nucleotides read TGTGCCAGCAGCTTGGGAGCGGGGGAGCAGTTCTTC.

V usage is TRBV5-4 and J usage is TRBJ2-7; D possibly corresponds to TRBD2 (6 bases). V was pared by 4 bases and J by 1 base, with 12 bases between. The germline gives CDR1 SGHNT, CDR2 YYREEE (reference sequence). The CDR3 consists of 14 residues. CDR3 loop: CASSAGLNSYEQYF. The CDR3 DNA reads TGTGCCAGCAGCGCGGGACTGAATTCCTACGAGCAGTACTTC.

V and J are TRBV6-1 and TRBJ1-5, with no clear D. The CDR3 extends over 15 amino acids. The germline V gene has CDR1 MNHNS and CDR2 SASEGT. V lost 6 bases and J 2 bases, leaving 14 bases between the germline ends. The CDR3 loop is CASSSSGDGNQPQHF. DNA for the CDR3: TGTGCCAGCAGCTCAAGCGGGGATGGCAATCAGCCCCAGCATTTT.